One and the same sample provided the 4 T cell receptor beta chains below, sequenced in a study of monozygotic twins with cystic fibrosis. Measured with immunoSEQ multiplex PCR; TCRdb has only the in-frame clones, and not every one. This table holds approximately 24,000 clones, around nine tenths found once. The material sequenced was blood. Source of these receptors: a woman in her 30s with cystic fibrosis.

V usage is TRBV30 and J usage is TRBJ2-2; no clear D. Germline V CDR1 and CDR2: GTSNPN, SVGIG (reference sequence). V was trimmed by 3 bases and J by 3 bases, leaving 11 bases between them. This CDR3 contains 14 residues. In DNA, the CDR3 is TGTGCCTGGAGGGCCGGATGGGACACCGGGGAGCTGTTTTTT. Protein: CAWRAGWDTGELFF.

V usage is TRBV4-2 and J usage is TRBJ2-7; maybe TRBD1 (6 bases). Germline V lookup: CDR1 LGHNA, CDR2 YNFKEQ. V lost 3 bases to trimming and J lost 2 bases, with 14 bases between them. The length of the CDR3 is 15 residues. CDR3 sequence: CASSHSGTRTYEQYF. As DNA, the CDR3 is TGTGCCAGCAGCCACTCCGGGACACGGACCTACGAGCAGTACTTC.

The chain combines TRBV10-3 with TRBJ2-3; the match to TRBD2 covers 14 bases. V was clipped by 2 bases and J by 4 bases; unmatched bases: 5. The CDR3 is made up of 17 amino acids. The germline CDR1 and CDR2 sequences are ENHRY and SYGVKD. The CDR3, as DNA: TGTGCCATCAGTGAGCCAGGGACTAGCGGGGGTTCAGATACGCAGTATTTT. Its translation is CAISEPGTSGGSDTQYF.

The chain uses TRBV7-2 and TRBJ2-5, with D possibly being TRBD1 (7 bases). The CDR3 is 20 residues long. The germline gives CDR1 SGHTA, CDR2 FQGNSA. Trimming cost V 0 bases and J 5 bases, with 28 bases left between them. CDR3 protein: CASSLAPRAGPDRVWETQYF. CDR3 in DNA: TGTGCCAGCAGCTTAGCTCCGCGAGCGGGCCCTGACAGGGTGTGGGAGACCCAGTACTTC.